The 23 T cell receptor beta chains listed next were all sequenced from one sample in a study of shared clonotypes between healthy human individuals. The assay was immunoSEQ multiplex PCR, and TCRdb's table has in-frame clones only and misses some. The data show roughly 2.2 million clones, with over 85% seen just once and around 0.4% held by the top ten. Material: naive CD4+ T cells from PBMCs. Subset defined: CD45RA+ positively selected. The receptors here all came from a young man in good health. Some clones in this sample may be carry-over from other donors' samples.

The V gene is TRBV9, the J gene TRBJ2-1; 10 positions match TRBD2. J lost 7 bases, V lost 2 bases, and 3 bases had no gene match. The CDR3 is made up of 14 amino acids. CDR1 and CDR2 from the germline V gene are SGDLS and YYNGEE. In nucleotides, the CDR3 is TGTGCCAGCAGCGTCGGACTAGCGGTAAATGAGCAGTTCTTC. Residues: CASSVGLAVNEQFF.

CDR3 amino acids: CASSPRGVNTEAFF. CDR3 DNA: TGTGCCAGCAGCCCAAGGGGGGTGAACACTGAAGCTTTCTTT. This chain connects TRBV7-2 to TRBJ1-1; TRBD1 might be the D (6 bases). Trimming took 5 bases from V and 0 from J, leaving 10 bases between them. The CDR3 covers 14 residues. Germline V gene sequence: CDR1 SGHTA, CDR2 FQGNSA.

This clone occurred once. The chain uses TRBV7-9 and TRBJ1-1, with D uncertain. The CDR3 is 12 amino acids. The germline V and J ends were trimmed by 8 bases and 0 bases, with 7 bases remaining between them. CDR1 is SEHNR and CDR2 is FQNEAQ in the germline V gene (reference sequence). The DNA of the CDR3 is TGTGCCAGCTTACCAATGAACACTGAAGCTTTCTTT. Amino acids: CASLPMNTEAFF.

The chain carries TRBV13 and TRBJ1-2, with D uncertain. V was cut by 4 bases and J by 4 bases, with 7 bases left in between. Germline loops: CDR1 PRHDT, CDR2 FYEKMQ (reference sequence). This CDR3 comprises 12 residues. The CDR3 coding sequence is TGTGCCAGCAGCTCGGAGCTCTATGGCTACACCTTC. As protein: CASSSELYGYTF. The whole variable domain, remainder taken from reference TRBV13 and TRBJ1-2, is AAGVIQSPRHLIKEKRETATLKCYPIPRHDTVYWYQQGPGQDPQFLISFYEKMQSDKGSIPDRFSAQQFSDYHSELNMSSLELGDSALYFCASSSELYGYTFGSGTRLTVV.

Of note for this clone: In the same sample, other DNA sequences code for this CDR3. V is TRBV29-1 and J is TRBJ2-2, with D possibly being TRBD2 (7 bases). The CDR3 contains 14 residues. Germline V gene sequence: CDR1 SQVTM, CDR2 ANQGSEA. Trimming stripped 5 bases from V and 3 bases from J, with 13 bases between. DNA for the CDR3: TGCAGCGTTAAAAGGGGGGGGGACACCGGGGAGCTGTTTTTT. Translation gives CSVKRGGDTGELFF.

As to this clone: The same CDR3 can be traced to other DNA sequences in this sample. V gene TRBV9 combines with J gene TRBJ2-5; D not resolved. V gave up 0 bases and J gave up 3 bases, with 3 bases separating them. This CDR3 comprises 12 residues. Germline V lookup: CDR1 SGDLS, CDR2 YYNGEE. CDR3 loop: CASSVGEETQYF. In DNA form, the CDR3 reads TGTGCCAGCAGCGTAGGAGAAGAGACCCAGTACTTC.

Notes on this clone: This specimen includes other DNA sequences encoding the same CDR3. The chain carries TRBV14 and TRBJ1-5; TRBD1 matches at 7 bases. This CDR3 region has 14 residues. V shed 4 bases, J shed 2 bases, and the junction held 2 bases outside the gene matches. Germline V lookup: CDR1 SGHDN, CDR2 FVKESK. The CDR3 is CASSRGQGNQPQHF. CDR3 nucleotides: TGTGCCAGCAGCCGCGGACAGGGCAATCAGCCCCAGCATTTT.

The rearrangement uses TRBV27 and TRBJ2-3; 8 bases align to TRBD2. CDR3 size: 18 residues. Trimming at V came to 4 bases and at J to 0 bases, leaving 12 bases not matched to a gene. CDR1 and CDR2 from the germline V gene are MNHEY and SMNVEV (reference sequence). The CDR3, as DNA: TGTGCCAGCAGTTCCTCACGGAGTAGCGGGGCAAGCACAGATACGCAGTATTTT. Translating it yields CASSSSRSSGASTDTQYF.

This clone was found a few times. The rearrangement links TRBV7-9 to TRBJ1-5, with TRBD1 as a possible D gene (5 bases). Trimming cost V 3 bases and J 5 bases, with 14 bases left between them. Germline CDR1 is SEHNR and CDR2 is FQNEAQ (reference sequence). The CDR3 has 15 amino acids. CDR3 protein: CASSLGDGQDQPQHF. The CDR3 DNA sequence: TGTGCCAGCAGCTTGGGGGACGGGCAGGATCAGCCCCAGCATTTT.

The chain recombines TRBV7-8 with TRBJ2-1; 8 nucleotides match TRBD1. Germline loops: CDR1 SGHVS, CDR2 FQNEAQ. This CDR3 is built from 15 residues. Trimming at V came to 5 bases and at J to 3 bases, leaving 6 bases not matched to a gene. CDR3 sequence: CASSHRDRLYNEQFF. CDR3 sequence (DNA): TGTGCCAGCAGCCACCGGGACAGGCTCTACAATGAGCAGTTCTTC.

A remark on this clone: This sample also contains other DNA sequences that code for the same CDR3. The gene calls are TRBV6-5 and TRBJ2-3; D is undetermined. The V end was cut by 2 bases, the J end by 0 bases, with 6 bases between. The germline CDR1 and CDR2 sequences are MNHEY and SVGAGI. The CDR3 has 14 residues. CDR3 loop: CASSYRLSTDTQYF. DNA for the CDR3: TGTGCCAGCAGTTACAGACTTAGCACAGATACGCAGTATTTT.

The chain couples TRBV5-1 to TRBJ2-4; no definite D call. This CDR3 is 15 amino acids long. Germline lookup yields CDR1 SGHRS and CDR2 YFSETQ. V gave up 0 bases and J gave up 1 base, with 8 bases separating them. The CDR3 loop reads CASSLGPTAKNIQYF. Here the CDR3 DNA reads TGCGCCAGCAGCTTGGGCCCCACGGCCAAAAACATTCAGTACTTC.

The chain has TRBV7-9 and TRBJ1-5; TRBD1 matches at 9 bases. CDR3 length equals 17 residues. Trimming at V came to 0 bases and at J to 4 bases, leaving 7 bases not matched to a gene. CDR1 SEHNR and CDR2 FQNEAQ come from the germline V gene (reference sequence). CDR3 protein: CASSLALVGTGNQPQHF. The CDR3 coding sequence is TGTGCCAGCAGCTTAGCGTTGGTAGGGACAGGGAATCAGCCCCAGCATTTT.

The table lists this clone with a count of one. The rearrangement links TRBV5-1 to TRBJ2-5; D gene uncertain. The CDR3 covers 14 residues. Germline V CDR1 and CDR2: SGHRS, YFSETQ. V was cut by 6 bases and J by 3 bases, with 15 bases left in between. The CDR3 loop is CASKSGYLEETQYF. In nucleotides, the CDR3 is TGCGCCAGCAAGTCCGGGTACCTGGAAGAGACCCAGTACTTC.

The chain is built from TRBV5-1 and TRBJ1-1, with D unclear. The CDR3 sequence is 14 residues long. Deletions cut 0 bases from V and 5 bases from J, with 11 bases between. Germline assignment: CDR1 SGHRS and CDR2 YFSETQ. In nucleotides, the CDR3 is TGCGCCAGCAGCTTGGTCGGGGATTGGACTGAAGCTTTCTTT. It yields the protein CASSLVGDWTEAFF.

The chain recombines TRBV7-9 with TRBJ2-5, with TRBD2 matching over 8 bases. Germline-derived CDR1 and CDR2 are SEHNR and FQNEAQ (reference sequence). V was clipped by 5 bases and J by 5 bases; unmatched bases: 16. This CDR3 has 17 residues. CDR3 DNA sequence: TGTGCCAGCAGCCCGCGTTTAGCGGGGAAATATACGGAGACCCAGTACTTC. It is translated as CASSPRLAGKYTETQYF. Drawing the rest from reference TRBV7-9 and TRBJ2-5, the complete variable domain is DTGVSQNPRHKITKRGQNVTFRCDPISEHNRLYWYRQTLGQGPEFLTYFQNEAQLEKSRLLSDRFSAERPKGSFSTLEIQRTEQGDSAMYLCASSPRLAGKYTETQYFGPGTRLLVL.

The rearrangement joins TRBV20-1 to TRBJ2-1, with D hard to call. Trimming cost V 1 base and J 8 bases, with 6 bases left between them. The CDR3 loop spans 11 amino acids. Germline V CDR1 and CDR2: DFQATT, SNEGSKA (reference sequence). This CDR3 reads CSARVAHEQFF. CDR3 DNA sequence: TGCAGTGCTAGAGTTGCACATGAGCAGTTCTTC.

V usage is TRBV7-2 and J usage is TRBJ2-7, with 8 bases fitting TRBD1. Germline assignment: CDR1 SGHTA and CDR2 FQGNSA. The CDR3 is 15 amino acids. V was pared by 1 base and J by 3 bases, with 5 bases of the junction left unmatched. The CDR3 DNA reads TGTGCCAGCAGCTTAGGAGGGGACAGGTACTACGAGCAGTACTTC. Its translation is CASSLGGDRYYEQYF.

DNA for the CDR3: TGTGCCAGCAGTACAGGGGTGTTTAGCACAGATACGCAGTATTTT. Translating gives CASSTGVFSTDTQYF. The chain is built from TRBV2 and TRBJ2-3, with 7 bases matching TRBD1. V trimming: 5 bases; J trimming: 0 bases; junction bases outside the gene matches: 5. This CDR3 has 15 amino acids. Germline lookup yields CDR1 SNHLY and CDR2 FYNNEI.

The V call is TRBV18, the J call TRBJ1-5; D is unclear. The V end was cut by 1 base, the J end by 1 base, with 11 bases between. The CDR3 contains 16 residues. Per germline, CDR1 KGHSH and CDR2 LQKENI. The CDR3 DNA reads TGTGCCAGCTCACCACGGGTGTGGCAGAGCAATCAGCCCCAGCATTTT. Protein: CASSPRVWQSNQPQHF.

The J gene is TRBJ1-1, the V gene TRBV30; D not resolved. CDR1 is GTSNPN, CDR2 SVGIG, per germline (reference sequence). With 3 bases removed from V and 1 base from J, the gap between germline ends came to 12 bases. This CDR3 is 14 amino acids long. The CDR3 protein is CAWRGSGSNTEAFF. CDR3 bases: TGTGCCTGGAGGGGCTCCGGGTCGAACACTGAAGCTTTCTTT.

The chain combines TRBV11-2 with TRBJ2-2; D not resolved. V lost 3 bases to trimming and J lost 5 bases, with 10 bases between them. This CDR3 has 14 residues. CDR1 and CDR2 (germline): SGHAT, FQNNGV. The DNA for the CDR3 is TGTGCCAGCAGCTTTATGAGCGCAACCGGGGAGCTGTTTTTT. Its protein product is CASSFMSATGELFF. The full variable domain, its missing parts supplied by reference TRBV11-2 and TRBJ2-2, is EAGVAQSPRYKIIEKRQSVAFWCNPISGHATLYWYQQILGQGPKLLIQFQNNGVVDDSQLPKDRFSAERLKGVDSTLKIQPAKLEDSAVYLCASSFMSATGELFFGEGSRLTVL.

This chain joins TRBV9 and TRBJ1-2; TRBD1 is a possible D gene (5 bases). The CDR3 loop spans 16 amino acids. The germline gives CDR1 SGDLS, CDR2 YYNGEE. Trimming left V 4 bases short and J 4 bases short, with 20 bases between. Here the CDR3 DNA reads TGTGCCAGCAGCCCACAAGGGACGGCCGAGTTCTATGGCTACACCTTC. Protein sequence: CASSPQGTAEFYGYTF.